This entry lists 21 T cell receptor beta chains sequenced from one sample in a study of early T cells in non-severe SARS-CoV-2 infection. TCRdb re-called the 5' RACE reads through MiXCR, storing one row per CDR3 protein. The sample lists roughly 32,000 distinct CDR3 sequences, 9% seen once, with about 13% in the top ten. Sequenced material: whole blood. The receptors shown here come from an adult who was a healthcare worker with PCR-confirmed SARS-CoV-2 infection or an uninfected control (not recorded which).

This clonotype was seen ten or more times. The genes are TRBV5-4 and TRBJ2-7; 7 nucleotides match TRBD2. The CDR3 has 15 residues. Germline V gene lookup returns CDR1 SGHNT and CDR2 YYREEE (reference sequence). The J segment lost 7 bases and the V segment lost 7 bases, leaving 17 bases of the junction unmatched. This CDR3 is CASRGEDHPLGEQYF. The CDR3 nucleotides are TGTGCCAGCCGGGGGGAGGACCACCCTCTGGGAGAGCAGTACTTC. The variable domain in full, with the rest retrieved from reference TRBV5-4 and TRBJ2-7, is ETGVTQSPTHLIKTRGQQVTLRCSSQSGHNTVSWYQQALGQGPQFIFQYYREEENGRGNFPPRFSGLQFPNYSSELNVNALELDDSALYLCASRGEDHPLGEQYFGPGTRLTVT.

This clonotype was seen at least ten times. The CDR3 sequence is CASSFEGLSNQPQHF. DNA for the CDR3: TGTGCCAGCAGCTTCGAGGGTTTAAGCAATCAGCCCCAGCATTTT. The J gene is TRBJ1-5, the V gene TRBV7-9; D is unclear. Germline V gene sequence: CDR1 SEHNR, CDR2 FQNEAQ (reference sequence). The CDR3 extends over 15 amino acids. V was clipped by 3 bases and J by 1 base, with 10 bases between them.

This clonotype has ten or more counts. This rearrangement joins TRBV24-1 to TRBJ1-4; possible D gene TRBD1, 6 bases. This CDR3 comprises 15 residues. Germline CDR1 and CDR2: KGHDR and SFDVKD. Trimming shortened V by 4 bases and J by 1 base, and 9 bases separated the two germline ends. The CDR3: CATSDTTGTNEKLFF. CDR3 sequence (DNA): TGTGCCACCAGTGACACGACAGGAACTAATGAAAAACTGTTTTTT.

This clonotype is labeled medium-sized (0.01 to 0.1%). V is TRBV10-3 and J is TRBJ2-3; 8 nucleotides match TRBD2. In germline, CDR1 is ENHRY, CDR2 SYGVKD. Trimming cost V 2 bases and J 4 bases; bases outside gene matches: 8. CDR3 length: 16 amino acids. The CDR3, as DNA: TGTGCCATCAGTGAGGCGACTAGCGATTCAGCAGATACGCAGTATTTT. It encodes CAISEATSDSADTQYF.

This clonotype was seen only a few times. This chain joins TRBV18 and TRBJ2-7, with 8 nucleotides matching TRBD2. The ends lost 3 bases at V and 2 bases at J; junction bases unmatched: 9. There are 16 residues in the CDR3. Germline CDR1 and CDR2: KGHSH and LQKENI. CDR3 region: CASSPPSGGAAYEQYF. The CDR3 DNA follows: TGTGCCAGCTCACCGCCTTCCGGGGGGGCGGCCTACGAGCAGTACTTC.

This clonotype was observed a few times. The V call is TRBV29-1, the J call TRBJ1-2, with D perhaps matching TRBD1 (6 bases). V shed 1 base and J shed 6 bases, with 6 bases lying between them. Per the germline V gene, CDR1 is SQVTM and CDR2 is ANQGSEA. The CDR3 extends over 11 amino acids. The CDR3 loop is CSVEAGDGYTF. The CDR3 DNA follows: TGCAGCGTTGAAGCAGGGGATGGCTACACCTTC.

Sample share makes this clonotype medium-sized. DNA for the CDR3: TGTGCCAGCAGCAACGCATCTTCAGGGAGATTGTATGGCTACACCTTC. Its translation is CASSNASSGRLYGYTF. The chain links TRBV11-1 to TRBJ1-2; a possible D gene is TRBD1 (5 bases). The germline V gene has CDR1 SGHAT and CDR2 FQDESV (reference sequence). V dropped 5 bases and J dropped 5 bases, with 21 bases sitting between them. CDR3 length: 16 residues. Together with reference TRBV11-1 and TRBJ1-2, the CDR3 gives the full variable domain: EAEVAQSPRYKITEKSQAVAFWCDPISGHATLYWYRQILGQGPELLVQFQDESVVDDSQLPKDRFSAERLKGVDSTLKIQPAELGDSAMYLCASSNASSGRLYGYTFGSGTRLTVV.

This clonotype was recorded at least ten times. The chain has TRBV6-5 and TRBJ2-7; D may be TRBD1 (6 bases). Germline lookup yields CDR1 MNHEY and CDR2 SVGAGI. V was cut by 0 bases and J by 7 bases, with 7 bases left in between. The CDR3 covers 12 residues. CDR3 nucleotides: TGTGCCAGCAGTTACTCTAGGGGGGAGCAGTACTTC. It translates to CASSYSRGEQYF.

This clonotype occurred many times. The chain combines TRBV18 with TRBJ2-3, with D maybe TRBD1 (6 bases). The CDR3 runs to 15 residues. Trimming removed 5 bases at V and 0 bases at J, with 12 bases between. The germline CDR1 and CDR2 sequences are KGHSH and LQKENI. CDR3 nucleotide sequence: TGTGCCAGCTCAATGACAGGAGCTAGCACAGATACGCAGTATTTT. It codes for CASSMTGASTDTQYF. Drawing the rest from reference TRBV18 and TRBJ2-3, the complete variable domain is NAGVMQNPRHLVRRRGQEARLRCSPMKGHSHVYWYRQLPEEGLKFMVYLQKENIIDESGMPKERFSAEFPKEGPSILRIQQVVRGDSAAYFCASSMTGASTDTQYFGPGTRLTVL.

The table lists this clonotype with many counts. V is TRBV6-2 or TRBV6-3 and J is TRBJ2-1, with TRBD1 matching 7 bases. The germline V gene encodes CDR1 MNHEY and CDR2 SVGEGT. The CDR3 length is 14 residues. The junction had 1 base not matched to a gene; V was cut back by 2 bases and J by 3 bases. CDR3 protein: CASSYGDSYNEQFF. DNA for the CDR3: TGTGCCAGCAGTTACGGGGACAGCTACAATGAGCAGTTCTTC.

This clonotype has a handful of counts. The chain employs TRBV24-1 and TRBJ2-5; TRBD1 aligns across 8 bases. Germline loops: CDR1 KGHDR, CDR2 SFDVKD. This CDR3 has 16 amino acids. V was clipped by 3 bases and J by 0 bases; unmatched bases: 5. In DNA form, the CDR3 reads TGTGCCACCAGTGATCCCGGGACAGGCAACCAAGAGACCCAGTACTTC. Translating gives CATSDPGTGNQETQYF.

This clonotype was counted at least ten times. The gene calls are TRBV28 and TRBJ2-1, with D perhaps TRBD2 (6 bases). V was trimmed by 3 bases and J by 9 bases, leaving 12 bases between them. Germline V gives CDR1 MDHEN, CDR2 SYDVKM. This CDR3 is built from 13 residues. In nucleotides, the CDR3 is TGTGCCAGCAGTTTGGGGACTTCGGGTGAGCAGTTCTTC. Translation: CASSLGTSGEQFF.

This clonotype was counted ten times or more. The chain recombines TRBV2 with TRBJ2-7; D unclear. V lost 3 bases to trimming and J lost 3 bases, with 9 bases between them. CDR1 and CDR2 (germline): SNHLY, FYNNEI. The CDR3 spans 13 residues. In DNA, the CDR3 is TGTGCCAGCAGTGACCGTGTTTACTACGAGCAGTACTTC. This encodes CASSDRVYYEQYF.

This clonotype has ten or more counts. This rearrangement joins TRBV5-1 to TRBJ2-3, with 8 bases that match TRBD2. The germline gives CDR1 SGHRS, CDR2 YFSETQ. This CDR3 has 14 residues. J gave up 3 bases and V 1 base, and 1 base lay outside the gene matches. As DNA, the CDR3 is TGCGCCAGCAGCTTGACTAGCGGTACAGATACGCAGTATTTT. Residues: CASSLTSGTDTQYF.

Many counts were recorded for this clonotype. The J gene is TRBJ1-1, the V gene TRBV27; D unresolved. This CDR3 comprises 16 residues. The V end lost 5 bases, the J end lost 6 bases, and 22 bases lay between the germline ends. Germline CDR1 is MNHEY and CDR2 is SMNVEV (reference sequence). CDR3 DNA sequence: TGTGCCAGCAGTGATCAATTTCAGGATTCTGTCGCTGAAGCTTTCTTT. Residues: CASSDQFQDSVAEAFF.

This clonotype has ten or more counts. V gene TRBV11-2 combines with J gene TRBJ1-4; a possible D gene is TRBD1 (6 bases). The V end lost 5 bases, the J end lost 6 bases, and 19 bases lay between the germline ends. Germline values: CDR1 SGHAT, CDR2 FQNNGV. The CDR3 runs 16 residues. CDR3: CASSLNTGFRDEKLFF. In DNA, the CDR3 is TGTGCCAGCAGCCTCAACACAGGGTTTAGGGATGAAAAACTGTTTTTT. Based on the CDR3 plus reference TRBV11-2 and TRBJ1-4, the full variable domain is EAGVAQSPRYKIIEKRQSVAFWCNPISGHATLYWYQQILGQGPKLLIQFQNNGVVDDSQLPKDRFSAERLKGVDSTLKIQPAKLEDSAVYLCASSLNTGFRDEKLFFGSGTQLSVL.

The table lists this clonotype with many counts. The CDR3 DNA follows: TGTGCCAGCAGCTTAGGGGAAGATCGCGAGCAGTACTTC. Translated, it gives CASSLGEDREQYF. V and J are TRBV7-6 and TRBJ2-7; unclear D gene. CDR3 length: 13 residues. Trimming took off 1 base at V and 6 bases at J, with 10 bases between the two ends. Germline V gene sequence: CDR1 SGHVS, CDR2 FNYEAQ.

This clonotype is a singleton in its sample. A single base separates this from a much larger clone, so it may be a read error. The chain employs TRBV7-2 and TRBJ1-1; D is ambiguous. Germline CDR1 reads SGHTA; CDR2 reads FQGNSA. Trimming took 8 bases from V and 6 from J, leaving 22 bases between them. This CDR3 is 15 amino acids long. The CDR3 sequence is CASSTSGRTAAEAFF. In DNA form, the CDR3 reads TGTGCCAGCTCCACCTCTGGACGAACCGCCGCTGAAGCTTTCTTT.

This clonotype was seen a handful of times. The rearrangement joins TRBV3-1 to TRBJ2-5, with a possible D match to TRBD1 (8 bases). V was trimmed by 5 bases and J by 4 bases, leaving 14 bases between them. CDR1 and CDR2 (germline): LGHDT, YNNKEL (reference sequence). The CDR3 totals 14 residues. The CDR3 loop reads CASSNRGGIETQYF. CDR3 nucleotides: TGTGCCAGCAGCAACAGGGGGGGGATAGAGACCCAGTACTTC.

This clonotype showed up many times. The CDR3 protein is CASSVTGTYEQYF. DNA for the CDR3: TGTGCCAGTAGTGTTACAGGGACCTACGAGCAGTACTTC. The chain carries TRBV19 and TRBJ2-7; tentatively, D is TRBD1 (6 bases). In germline, CDR1 is LNHDA, CDR2 SQIVND (reference sequence). CDR3 length equals 13 residues. The V and J ends lost 5 bases and 2 bases respectively, with 10 bases between them.

This clonotype occurred a few times. The V gene is TRBV4-3, the J gene TRBJ1-1; D not resolved. V lost 4 bases, J lost 5 bases, and 11 bases lay in between. The CDR3 sequence is 13 residues long. Germline loops: CDR1 LGHNA, CDR2 YSLEER. CDR3 nucleotides: TGCGCCAGCAGCCTTGTGCCGGGGACTGAAGCTTTCTTT. It encodes CASSLVPGTEAFF.